This T cell receptor beta chain was sequenced during a study of blood T cell repertoires in COVID-19. Overall study: PBMCs, B-cell-depleted T cells, or T cells provided the cDNA or gDNA that made up the material.

The CDR3 extends over 13 amino acids. With 5 bases removed from V and 6 bases from J, the gap between germline ends came to 12 bases. Germline-derived CDR1 and CDR2 are LGHDT and YNNKEL (reference sequence). Libraries were prepared by immunoSEQ multiplex PCR; TCRdb keeps only in-frame clonotypes and omits some of them. The sample yields 140,000 to 150,000 clones, about 85% seen once. Seattle patients were enrolled during active infection and followed longitudinally. This receptor was identified in a human donor with COVID-19, enrolled during active disease. The donor label of this sample is uncertain. The specimen sequenced was peripheral blood. The V and J genes are TRBV3-1 (or the pseudogene TRBV3-2) and TRBJ2-3; D not certain. The CDR3: CASSGEKWDTQYF. Here the CDR3 DNA reads TGTGCCAGCAGCGGAGAGAAATGGGATACGCAGTATTTT.